The clone carrying this T cell receptor (beta chain) was counted a single time. This entry comes from a study of blood T cell repertoires in COVID-19. Study summary: Samples of COVID-19 (acute and convalescent) were obtained from the United States, Italy and Spain. PBMCs, B-cell-depleted T cells, or T cells provided the cDNA or gDNA that made up the material.

The length of the CDR3 is 14 residues. Trimming removed 0 bases at V and 4 bases at J, with 9 bases between. Germline V CDR1 and CDR2: MNHEY, SVGAGI. In the authors' methods: Scientists estimated how many nucleated cells there were by amplifying reference gene primers. This table comes from immunoSEQ multiplex PCR, and its TCRdb copy is limited to in-frame clones, with some not included. V and J calls and clone size come straight from that table; D and trimming were deduced from the DNA. The table includes about 210,000 clones, around 89% detected once. The sample consisted of peripheral blood. The chain is built from TRBV6-5 and TRBJ1-2; D is undetermined. The clonotype originates from a woman aged 40 to 50 with acute or convalescent COVID-19. In DNA form, the CDR3 reads TGTGCCAGCAGTTACTCGGCAGGCCCCTATGGCTACACCTTC. Residues: CASSYSAGPYGYTF.